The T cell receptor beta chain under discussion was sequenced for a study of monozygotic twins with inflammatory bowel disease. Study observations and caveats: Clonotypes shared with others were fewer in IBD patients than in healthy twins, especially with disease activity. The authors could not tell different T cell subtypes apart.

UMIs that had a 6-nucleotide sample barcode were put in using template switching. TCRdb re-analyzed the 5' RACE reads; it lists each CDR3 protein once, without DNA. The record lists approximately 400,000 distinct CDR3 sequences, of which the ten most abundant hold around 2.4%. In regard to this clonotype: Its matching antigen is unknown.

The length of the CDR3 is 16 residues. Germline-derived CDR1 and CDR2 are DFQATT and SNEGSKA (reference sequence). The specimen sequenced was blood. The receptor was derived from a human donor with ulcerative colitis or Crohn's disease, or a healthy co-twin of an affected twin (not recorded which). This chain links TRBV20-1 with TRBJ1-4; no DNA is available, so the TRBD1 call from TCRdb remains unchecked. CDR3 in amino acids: CSARDLRTGDGEKLFF.